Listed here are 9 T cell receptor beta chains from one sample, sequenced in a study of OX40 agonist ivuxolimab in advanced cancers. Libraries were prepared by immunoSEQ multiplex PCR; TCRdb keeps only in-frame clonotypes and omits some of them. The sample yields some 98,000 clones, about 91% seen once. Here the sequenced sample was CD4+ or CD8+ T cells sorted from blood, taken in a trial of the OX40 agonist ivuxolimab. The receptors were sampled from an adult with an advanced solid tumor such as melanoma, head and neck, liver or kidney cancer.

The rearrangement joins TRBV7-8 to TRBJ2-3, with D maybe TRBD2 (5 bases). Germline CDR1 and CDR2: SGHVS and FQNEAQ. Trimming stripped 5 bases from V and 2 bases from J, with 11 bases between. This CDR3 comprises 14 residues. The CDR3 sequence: CASSRSAATDTQYF. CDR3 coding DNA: TGTGCCAGCAGCCGTTCAGCGGCCACAGATACGCAGTATTTT.

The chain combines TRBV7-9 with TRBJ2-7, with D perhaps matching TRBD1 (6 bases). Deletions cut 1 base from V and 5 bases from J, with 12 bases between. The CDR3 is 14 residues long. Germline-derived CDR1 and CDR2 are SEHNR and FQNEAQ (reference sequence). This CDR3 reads CASSLGGRWHEQYF. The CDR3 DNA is TGTGCCAGCAGCTTAGGGGGGCGGTGGCACGAGCAGTACTTC.

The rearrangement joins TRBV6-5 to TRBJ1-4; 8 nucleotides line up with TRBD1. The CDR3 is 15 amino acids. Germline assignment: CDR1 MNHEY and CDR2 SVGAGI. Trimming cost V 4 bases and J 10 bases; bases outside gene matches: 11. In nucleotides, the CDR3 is TGTGCCAGCAGTTCCAGGGGGCCGGAAGGGGGAAAACTGTTTTTT. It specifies CASSSRGPEGGKLFF.

This CDR3 reads CASSENRGKGQPQHF. The CDR3, as DNA: TGTGCCAGCAGTGAGAACAGGGGAAAGGGTCAGCCCCAGCATTTT. The chain carries TRBV2 and TRBJ1-5; TRBD1 aligns across 7 bases. CDR1 and CDR2 (germline): SNHLY, FYNNEI. The CDR3 is 15 residues long. Trimming took 3 bases from V and 6 from J; bases not matched to a gene: 8. Complete variable domain (other parts from reference TRBV2 and TRBJ1-5): EPEVTQTPSHQVTQMGQEVILRCVPISNHLYFYWYRQILGQKVEFLVSFYNNEISEKSEIFDDQFSVERPDGSNFTLKIRSTKLEDSAMYFCASSENRGKGQPQHFGDGTRLSIL.

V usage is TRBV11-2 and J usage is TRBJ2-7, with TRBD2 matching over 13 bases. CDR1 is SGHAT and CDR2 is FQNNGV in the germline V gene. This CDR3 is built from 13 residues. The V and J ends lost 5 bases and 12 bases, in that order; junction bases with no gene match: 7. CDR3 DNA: TGTGCCAGCAGCGTTGGGACTAGCGGGGCGGTGTACTTC. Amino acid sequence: CASSVGTSGAVYF.

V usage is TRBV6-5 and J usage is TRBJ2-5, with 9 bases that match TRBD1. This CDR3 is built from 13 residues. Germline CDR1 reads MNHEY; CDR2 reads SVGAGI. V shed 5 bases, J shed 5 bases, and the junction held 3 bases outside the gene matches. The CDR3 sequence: CASSTDRGETQYF. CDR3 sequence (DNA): TGTGCCAGCAGTACGGACAGGGGCGAGACCCAGTACTTC.

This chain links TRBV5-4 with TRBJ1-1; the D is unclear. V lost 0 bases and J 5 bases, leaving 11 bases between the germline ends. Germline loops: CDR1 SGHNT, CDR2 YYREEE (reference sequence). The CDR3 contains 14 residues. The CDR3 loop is CASSLGQARTEAFF. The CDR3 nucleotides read TGTGCCAGCAGCTTGGGGCAGGCAAGGACTGAAGCTTTCTTT.

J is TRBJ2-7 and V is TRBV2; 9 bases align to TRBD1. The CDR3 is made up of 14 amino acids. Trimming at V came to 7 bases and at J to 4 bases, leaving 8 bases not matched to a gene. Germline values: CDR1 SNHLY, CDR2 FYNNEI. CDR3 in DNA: TGTGCCAGCAACTGGGGACAGGGAAGGTACGAGCAGTACTTC. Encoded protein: CASNWGQGRYEQYF.

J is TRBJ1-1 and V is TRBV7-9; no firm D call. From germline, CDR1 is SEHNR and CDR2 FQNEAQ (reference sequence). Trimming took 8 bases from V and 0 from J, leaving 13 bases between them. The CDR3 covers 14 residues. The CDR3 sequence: CASGGWVLNTEAFF. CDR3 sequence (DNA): TGTGCCAGCGGAGGGTGGGTTTTGAACACTGAAGCTTTCTTT.